This record concerns one T cell receptor beta chain sequence. Its antigen remains undetermined. Qualities for individual bases were not recorded, and no much larger clone is one base off. The data were obtained in a study of blood T cell repertoires in COVID-19 (dated by TCRdb to the early 2020s). For the wider study: Samples from collaborators originated in the United States, Italy and Spain and spanned both the acute and convalescent phases of COVID-19. Deeply sampled blood TCRbeta repertoires from subjects exposed to, actively infected with, or recovered from COVID-19 were included in the dataset. Where available, HLA class I and class II types were taken from metadata supplied by the sample provider and were not determined by assay-based typing. The repertoires were released in a freely available public database meant as a resource for research on the immune response to SARS-CoV-2. A de-identified subject ID, COVID-19 status, age in years and sex were almost always included in the sample metadata. The samples were drawn from the first 160 participants of the ongoing ImmuneRACE study and from 1,254 subjects provided by 6 global collaborators. The material from the prospective study consisted of cDNA or gDNA derived from T cells, B-cell-depleted T cells, or PBMCs. General conclusions and limits of the study: Clinical and demographic metadata were provided uncurated, with the amount varying by source and participant.

TCRbeta CDR3 regions were amplified from genomic DNA using the immunoSEQ Assay, a bias-controlled multiplex PCR. On the study's bioinformatics: Within the assay, amplification of reference gene primers was used to estimate how many nucleated cells each sample contained. Sequence reads were collapsed and filtered to measure the absolute abundance of every unique TCRbeta CDR3 rearrangement. For each sample, productive Simpson clonality was calculated by taking the square root of Simpson's diversity index across productive rearrangements. TCRdb holds this immuneACCESS table with in-frame rearrangements only. Some clones are missing; in checked studies, unresolved V genes explain under half, and the rest has no known cause. V and J calls plus clone size are reproduced from that table; the DNA served to infer D and trimming. This sample gives about 400,000 clones in total; around nine tenths of them show up just once. The ten top clones hold 1.7% of the sample.

The trim is 2 bases for V and 0 bases for J, with a gap of 10 bases between the germline ends. The CDR3 contains 15 residues, cysteine and phenylalanine counted. The sequence is cut down to CDR3 DNA, 45 bases in frame from base 1. The CDR1 and CDR2 encoded by the germline V gene are MNHEY and SVGAGI. In the prospective study, participants were about 18 to 95 years old, resided in about two dozen geographic areas of the United States, and were enrolled through a virtual design. Cohort assignment in the prospective study relied on participant-reported clinical history from a screening survey and a study questionnaire. Recovered participants in ImmuneRACE Cohort 3 were defined as having two consecutive negative NP/OP PCR tests, clearance from a healthcare professional, or resolution of symptoms. In the prospective study, whole blood, serum and a nasopharyngeal or oropharyngeal swab were collected from each participant by mobile phlebotomists. Additional blood draws and questionnaires over an approximately two-month period could optionally be provided by prospective study participants. Blood samples from the prospective study were shipped frozen or at room temperature prior to DNA extraction.

The specimen was PBMCs or T cells enriched from blood (not recorded which). The V and J genes are TRBV6-5 and TRBJ1-1; confidence is insufficient to name the D gene. This TCR came from a woman between 25 and 40 years old who had recovered from COVID-19. CDR3 region: CASSYRQALNTEAFF. DNA sequence: TGTGCCAGCAGTTACCGGCAGGCGTTGAACACTGAAGCTTTCTTT.